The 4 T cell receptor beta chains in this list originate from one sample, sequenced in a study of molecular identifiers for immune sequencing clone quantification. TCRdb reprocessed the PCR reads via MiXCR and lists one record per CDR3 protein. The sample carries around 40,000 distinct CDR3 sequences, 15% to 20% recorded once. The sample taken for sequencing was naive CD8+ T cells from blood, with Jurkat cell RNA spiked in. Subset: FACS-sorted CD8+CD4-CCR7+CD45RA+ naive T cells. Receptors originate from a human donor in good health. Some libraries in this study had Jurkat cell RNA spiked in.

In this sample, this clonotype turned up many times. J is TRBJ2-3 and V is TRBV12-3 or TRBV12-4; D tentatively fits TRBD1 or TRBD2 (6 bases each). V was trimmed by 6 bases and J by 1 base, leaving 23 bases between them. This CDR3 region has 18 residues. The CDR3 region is CASRTTRTGASGTDTQYF. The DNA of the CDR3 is TGTGCCAGCAGAACCACTCGGACGGGGGCTAGCGGCACAGATACGCAGTATTTT.

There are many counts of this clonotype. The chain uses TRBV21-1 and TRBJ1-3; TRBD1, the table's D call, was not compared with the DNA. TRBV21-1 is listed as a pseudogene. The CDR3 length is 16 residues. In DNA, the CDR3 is TGTGCCAGCAGCCGGAGCCGACAGCCTTTTGGAAACACCATATATTTT. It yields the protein CASSRSRQPFGNTIYF.

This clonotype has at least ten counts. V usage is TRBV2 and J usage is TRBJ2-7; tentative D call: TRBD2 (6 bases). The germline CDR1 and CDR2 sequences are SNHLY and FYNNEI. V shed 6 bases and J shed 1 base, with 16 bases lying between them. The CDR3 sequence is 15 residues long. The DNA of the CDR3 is TGTGCCAGCAGCCAGCTCCGGGACTCGTCCTACGAGCAGTACTTC. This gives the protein CASSQLRDSSYEQYF.

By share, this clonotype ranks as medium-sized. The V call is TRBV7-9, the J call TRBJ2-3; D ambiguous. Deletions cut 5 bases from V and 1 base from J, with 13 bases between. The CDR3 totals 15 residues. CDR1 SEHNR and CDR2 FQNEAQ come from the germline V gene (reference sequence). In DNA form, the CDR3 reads TGTGCCAGCAGCGGTGGAATTACAGGCACAGATACGCAGTATTTT. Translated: CASSGGITGTDTQYF.